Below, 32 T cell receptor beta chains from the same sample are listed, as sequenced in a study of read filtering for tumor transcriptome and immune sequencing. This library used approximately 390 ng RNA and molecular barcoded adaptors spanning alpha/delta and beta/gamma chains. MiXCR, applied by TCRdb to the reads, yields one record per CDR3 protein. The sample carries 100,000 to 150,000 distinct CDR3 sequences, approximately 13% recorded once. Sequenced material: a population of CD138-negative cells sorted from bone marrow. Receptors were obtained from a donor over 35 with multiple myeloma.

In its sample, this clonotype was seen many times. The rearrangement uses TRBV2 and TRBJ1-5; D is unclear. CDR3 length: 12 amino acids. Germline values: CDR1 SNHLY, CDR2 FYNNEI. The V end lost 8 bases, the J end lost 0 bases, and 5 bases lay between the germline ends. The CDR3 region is CASRNSNQPQHF. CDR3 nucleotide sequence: TGTGCCAGCCGTAATAGCAATCAGCCCCAGCATTTT.

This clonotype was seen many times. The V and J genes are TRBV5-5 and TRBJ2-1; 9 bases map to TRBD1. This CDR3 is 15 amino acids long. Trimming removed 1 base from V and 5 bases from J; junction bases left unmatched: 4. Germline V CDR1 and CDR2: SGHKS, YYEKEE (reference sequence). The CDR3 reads CASSLTGGDHNEQFF. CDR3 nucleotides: TGTGCCAGCAGCTTGACAGGGGGCGACCACAATGAGCAGTTCTTC.

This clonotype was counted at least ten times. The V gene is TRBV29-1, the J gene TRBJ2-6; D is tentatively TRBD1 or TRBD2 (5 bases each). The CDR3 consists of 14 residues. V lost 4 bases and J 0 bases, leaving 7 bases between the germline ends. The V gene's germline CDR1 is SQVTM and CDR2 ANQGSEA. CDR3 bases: TGCAGCGTTGGGGGGTACTCTGGGGCCAACGTCCTGACTTTC. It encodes CSVGGYSGANVLTF. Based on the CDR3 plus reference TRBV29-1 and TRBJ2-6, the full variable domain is SAVISQKPSRDICQRGTSLTIQCQVDSQVTMMFWYRQQPGQSLTLIATANQGSEATYESGFVIDKFPISRPNLTFSTLTVSNMSPEDSSIYLCSVGGYSGANVLTFGAGSRLTVL.

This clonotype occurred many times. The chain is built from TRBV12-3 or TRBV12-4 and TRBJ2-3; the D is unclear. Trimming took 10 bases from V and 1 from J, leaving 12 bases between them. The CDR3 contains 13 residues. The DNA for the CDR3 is TGTGCCACCAAGGGCCCAGGCACAGATACGCAGTATTTT. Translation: CATKGPGTDTQYF.

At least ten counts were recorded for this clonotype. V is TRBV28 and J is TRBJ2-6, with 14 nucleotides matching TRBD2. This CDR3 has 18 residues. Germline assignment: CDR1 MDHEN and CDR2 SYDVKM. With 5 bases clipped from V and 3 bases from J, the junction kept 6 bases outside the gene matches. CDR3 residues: CASSAPGLAGVGANVLTF. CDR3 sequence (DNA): TGTGCCAGCAGTGCGCCGGGACTAGCGGGAGTTGGGGCCAACGTCCTGACTTTC. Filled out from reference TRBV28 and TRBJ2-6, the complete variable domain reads DVKVTQSSRYLVKRTGEKVFLECVQDMDHENMFWYRQDPGLGLRLIYFSYDVKMKEKGDIPEGYSVSREKKERFSLILESASTNQTSMYLCASSAPGLAGVGANVLTFGAGSRLTVL.

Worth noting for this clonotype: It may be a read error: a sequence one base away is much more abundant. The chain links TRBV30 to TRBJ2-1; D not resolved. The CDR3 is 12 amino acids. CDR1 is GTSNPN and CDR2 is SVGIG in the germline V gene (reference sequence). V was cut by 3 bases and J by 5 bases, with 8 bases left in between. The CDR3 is CAWRGTDNEQFF. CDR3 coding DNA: TGTGCCTGGAGGGGCACGGACAATGAGCAGTTCTTC. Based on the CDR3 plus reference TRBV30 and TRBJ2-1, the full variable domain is SQTIHQWPATLVQPVGSPLSLECTVEGTSNPNLYWYRQAAGRGLQLLFYSVGIGQISSEVPQNLSASRPQDRQFILSSKKLLLSDSGFYLCAWRGTDNEQFFGPGTRLTVL.

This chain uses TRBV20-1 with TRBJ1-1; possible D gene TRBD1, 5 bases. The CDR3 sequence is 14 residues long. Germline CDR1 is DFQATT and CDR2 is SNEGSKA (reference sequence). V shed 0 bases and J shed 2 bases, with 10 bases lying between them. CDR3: CSARDSRANTEAFF. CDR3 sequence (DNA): TGCAGTGCTAGAGATTCCAGGGCTAACACTGAAGCTTTCTTT.

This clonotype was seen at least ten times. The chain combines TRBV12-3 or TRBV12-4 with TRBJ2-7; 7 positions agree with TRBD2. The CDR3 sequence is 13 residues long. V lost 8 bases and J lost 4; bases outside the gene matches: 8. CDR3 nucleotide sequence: TGTGCCAGCTCTCTTGGGAGGGGTTACGAGCAGTACTTC. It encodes CASSLGRGYEQYF.

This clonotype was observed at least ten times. In nucleotides, the CDR3 is TGTGCCAGCAGCTCCTACTTGACAGCCACAGATACGCAGTATTTT. Amino acid sequence: CASSSYLTATDTQYF. V and J are TRBV4-2 and TRBJ2-3; a possible D gene is TRBD1 (5 bases). There are 15 residues in the CDR3. Trimming took 5 bases from V and 2 from J, leaving 14 bases between them. The germline V gene has CDR1 LGHNA and CDR2 YNFKEQ.

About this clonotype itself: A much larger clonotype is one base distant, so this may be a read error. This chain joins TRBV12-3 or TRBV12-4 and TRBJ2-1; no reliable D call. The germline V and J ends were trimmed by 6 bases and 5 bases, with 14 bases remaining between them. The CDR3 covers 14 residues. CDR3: CASSPYPQNNEQFF. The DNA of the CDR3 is TGTGCCAGCAGCCCCTACCCACAGAACAATGAGCAGTTCTTC.

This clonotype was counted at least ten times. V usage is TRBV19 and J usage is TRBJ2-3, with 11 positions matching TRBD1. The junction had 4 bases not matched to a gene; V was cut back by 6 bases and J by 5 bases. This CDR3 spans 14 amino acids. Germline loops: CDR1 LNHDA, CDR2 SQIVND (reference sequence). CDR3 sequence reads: CASSLGTGGDTQYF. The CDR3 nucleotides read TGTGCCAGTAGCCTAGGGACAGGGGGAGATACGCAGTATTTT.

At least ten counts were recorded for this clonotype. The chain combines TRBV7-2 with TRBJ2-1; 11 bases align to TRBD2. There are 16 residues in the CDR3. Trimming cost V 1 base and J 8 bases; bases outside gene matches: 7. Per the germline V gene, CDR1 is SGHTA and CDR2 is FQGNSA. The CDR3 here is CASSLEVLLAGDEQFF. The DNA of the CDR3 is TGTGCCAGCAGCTTAGAAGTTTTACTAGCGGGGGATGAGCAGTTCTTC. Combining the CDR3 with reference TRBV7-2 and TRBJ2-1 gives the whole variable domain GAGVSQSPSNKVTEKGKDVELRCDPISGHTALYWYRQSLGQGLEFLIYFQGNSAPDKSGLPSDRFSAERTGGSVSTLTIQRTQQEDSAVYLCASSLEVLLAGDEQFFGPGTRLTVL.

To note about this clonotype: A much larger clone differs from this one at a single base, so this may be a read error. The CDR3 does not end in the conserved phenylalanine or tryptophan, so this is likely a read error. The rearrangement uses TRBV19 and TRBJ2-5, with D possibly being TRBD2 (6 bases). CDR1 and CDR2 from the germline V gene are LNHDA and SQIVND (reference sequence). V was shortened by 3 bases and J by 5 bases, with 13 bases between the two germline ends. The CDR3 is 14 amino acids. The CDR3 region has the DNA TGTGCCAGTAGTATCGGGGAGGCGGGTGAGACCCAGTACCTC. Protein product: CASSIGEAGETQYL.

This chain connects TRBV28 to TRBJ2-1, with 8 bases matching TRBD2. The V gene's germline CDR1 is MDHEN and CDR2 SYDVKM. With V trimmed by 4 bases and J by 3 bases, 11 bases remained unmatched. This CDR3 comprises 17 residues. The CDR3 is CASSSPPAGGFYNEQFF. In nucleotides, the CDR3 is TGTGCCAGCAGTTCCCCGCCCGCGGGAGGCTTCTACAATGAGCAGTTCTTC.

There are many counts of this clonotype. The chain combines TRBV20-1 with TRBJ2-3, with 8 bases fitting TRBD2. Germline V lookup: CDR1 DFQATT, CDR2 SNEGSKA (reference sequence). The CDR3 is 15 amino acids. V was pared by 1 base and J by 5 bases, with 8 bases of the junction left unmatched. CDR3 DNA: TGCAGTGCTAGAGTTCCCGGGAGGGCCGGAGATACGCAGTATTTT. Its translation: CSARVPGRAGDTQYF.

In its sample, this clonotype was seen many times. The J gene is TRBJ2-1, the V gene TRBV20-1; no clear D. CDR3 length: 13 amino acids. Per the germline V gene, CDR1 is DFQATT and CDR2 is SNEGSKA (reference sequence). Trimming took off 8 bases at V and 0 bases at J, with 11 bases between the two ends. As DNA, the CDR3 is TGCAGTAGAGTGGGAAGCTCCTACAATGAGCAGTTCTTC. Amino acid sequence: CSRVGSSYNEQFF.

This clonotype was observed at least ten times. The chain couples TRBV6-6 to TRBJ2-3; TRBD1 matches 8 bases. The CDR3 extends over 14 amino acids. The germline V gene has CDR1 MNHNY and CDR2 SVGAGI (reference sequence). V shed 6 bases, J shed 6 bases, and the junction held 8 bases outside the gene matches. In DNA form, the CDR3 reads TGTGCCAGCAGCCGTTCGGACAGGGAGGATACGCAGTATTTT. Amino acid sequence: CASSRSDREDTQYF.

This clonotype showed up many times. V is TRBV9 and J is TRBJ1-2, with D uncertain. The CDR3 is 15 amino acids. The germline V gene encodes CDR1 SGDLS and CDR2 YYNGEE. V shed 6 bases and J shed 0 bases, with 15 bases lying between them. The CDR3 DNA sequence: TGTGCCAGCACCGGAGGCGTTGGGGCTAACTATGGCTACACCTTC. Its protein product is CASTGGVGANYGYTF.

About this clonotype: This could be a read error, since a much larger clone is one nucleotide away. DNA of the CDR3: TGTGCCAGCAGCGACCCGGGACAGGGGGTTTCTGGCTACACCTTC. This sequence encodes CASSDPGQGVSGYTF. The chain combines TRBV2 with TRBJ1-2; 11 positions match TRBD1. CDR3 length equals 15 residues. With V trimmed by 6 bases and J by 7 bases, 10 bases remained unmatched. Germline-derived CDR1 and CDR2 are SNHLY and FYNNEI.

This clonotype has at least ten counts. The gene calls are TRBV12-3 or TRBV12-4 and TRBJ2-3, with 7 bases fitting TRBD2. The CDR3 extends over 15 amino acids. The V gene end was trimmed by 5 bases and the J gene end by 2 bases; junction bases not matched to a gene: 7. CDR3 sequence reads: CASSPGLETTDTQYF. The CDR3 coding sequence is TGTGCCAGCAGTCCCGGACTAGAAACCACAGATACGCAGTATTTT.

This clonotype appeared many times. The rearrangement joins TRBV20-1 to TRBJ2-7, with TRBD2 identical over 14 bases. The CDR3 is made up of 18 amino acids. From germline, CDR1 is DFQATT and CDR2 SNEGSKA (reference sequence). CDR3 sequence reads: CSLQRPGLAGAGAYEQYF. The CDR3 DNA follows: TGCAGCCTGCAAAGACCGGGACTAGCGGGAGCGGGGGCCTACGAGCAGTACTTC.

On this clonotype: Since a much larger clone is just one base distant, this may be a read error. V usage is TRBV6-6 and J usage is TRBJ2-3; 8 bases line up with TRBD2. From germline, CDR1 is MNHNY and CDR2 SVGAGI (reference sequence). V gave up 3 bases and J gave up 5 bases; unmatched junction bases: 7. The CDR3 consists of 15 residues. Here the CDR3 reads CASSYSGEGGDTQYF. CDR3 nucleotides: TGTGCCAGCAGTTATAGCGGGGAAGGAGGAGATACGCAGTATTTT.

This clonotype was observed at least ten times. The CDR3: CASSPPAATGVDEQFF. The CDR3, as DNA: TGTGCCAGCAGTCCCCCTGCGGCGACAGGGGTTGATGAGCAGTTCTTC. V is TRBV12-3 or TRBV12-4 and J is TRBJ2-1, with 8 bases matching TRBD1. The CDR3 consists of 16 residues. With V trimmed by 5 bases and J by 8 bases, 14 bases remained unmatched.

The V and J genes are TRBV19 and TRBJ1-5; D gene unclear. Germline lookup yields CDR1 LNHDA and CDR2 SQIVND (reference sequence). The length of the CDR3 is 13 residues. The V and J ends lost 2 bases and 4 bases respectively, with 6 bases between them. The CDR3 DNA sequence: TGTGCCAGTAGTATAAGCGGAAATCAGCCCCAGCATTTT. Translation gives CASSISGNQPQHF.

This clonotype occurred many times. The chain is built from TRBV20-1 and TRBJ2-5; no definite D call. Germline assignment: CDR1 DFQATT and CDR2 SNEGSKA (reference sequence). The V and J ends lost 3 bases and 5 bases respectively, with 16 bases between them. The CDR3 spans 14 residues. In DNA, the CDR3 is TGCAGTGCTAGGGATCCATATCTCGTGGAGACCCAGTACTTC. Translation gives CSARDPYLVETQYF.

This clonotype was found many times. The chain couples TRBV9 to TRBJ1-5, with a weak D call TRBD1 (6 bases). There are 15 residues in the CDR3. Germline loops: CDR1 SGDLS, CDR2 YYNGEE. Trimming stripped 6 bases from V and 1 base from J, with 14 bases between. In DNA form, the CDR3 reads TGTGCCAGCACCTTATCAGGGGACAGCAATCAGCCCCAGCATTTT. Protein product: CASTLSGDSNQPQHF.

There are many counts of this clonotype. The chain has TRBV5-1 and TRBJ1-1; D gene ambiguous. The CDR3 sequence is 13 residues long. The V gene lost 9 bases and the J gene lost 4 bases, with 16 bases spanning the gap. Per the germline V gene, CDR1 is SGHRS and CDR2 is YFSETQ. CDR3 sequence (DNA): TGCGCCATCCTCATGGCAGCAAGCACTGAAGCTTTCTTT. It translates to CAILMAASTEAFF.

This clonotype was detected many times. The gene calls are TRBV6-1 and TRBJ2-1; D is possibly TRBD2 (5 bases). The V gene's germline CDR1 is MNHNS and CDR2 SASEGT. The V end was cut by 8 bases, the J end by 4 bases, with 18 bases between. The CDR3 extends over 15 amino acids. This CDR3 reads CASSWESNSYNEQFF. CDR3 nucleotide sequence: TGTGCCAGCTCTTGGGAGTCTAATAGTTACAATGAGCAGTTCTTC.

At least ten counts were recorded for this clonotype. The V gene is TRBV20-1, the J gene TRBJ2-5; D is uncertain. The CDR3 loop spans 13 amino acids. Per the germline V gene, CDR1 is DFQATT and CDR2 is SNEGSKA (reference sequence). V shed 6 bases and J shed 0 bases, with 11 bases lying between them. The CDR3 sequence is CSANGPDQETQYF. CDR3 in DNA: TGCAGTGCCAATGGACCAGACCAAGAGACCCAGTACTTC.

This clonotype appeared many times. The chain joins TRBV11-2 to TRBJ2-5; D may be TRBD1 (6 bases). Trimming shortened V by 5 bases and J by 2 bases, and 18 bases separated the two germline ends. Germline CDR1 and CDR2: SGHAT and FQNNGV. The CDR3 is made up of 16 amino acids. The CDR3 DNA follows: TGTGCCAGCAGCCCAGGGACAAACCCAATACAAGAGACCCAGTACTTC. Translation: CASSPGTNPIQETQYF. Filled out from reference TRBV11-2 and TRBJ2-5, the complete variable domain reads EAGVAQSPRYKIIEKRQSVAFWCNPISGHATLYWYQQILGQGPKLLIQFQNNGVVDDSQLPKDRFSAERLKGVDSTLKIQPAKLEDSAVYLCASSPGTNPIQETQYFGPGTRLLVL.

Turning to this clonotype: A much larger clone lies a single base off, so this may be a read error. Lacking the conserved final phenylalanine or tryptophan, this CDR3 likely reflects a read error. CDR3 nucleotide sequence: TGTGCCAGCGGGGGCGGGGACAGCTATGGCTACACCTCC. This gives the protein CASGGGDSYGYTS. This chain uses TRBV6-6 with TRBJ1-2; TRBD1 matches at 7 bases. After removal of 8 bases from V and 4 bases from J, the junction contained 7 bases not matched to a gene. CDR1 is MNHNY and CDR2 is SVGAGI in the germline V gene (reference sequence). This CDR3 region has 13 residues.

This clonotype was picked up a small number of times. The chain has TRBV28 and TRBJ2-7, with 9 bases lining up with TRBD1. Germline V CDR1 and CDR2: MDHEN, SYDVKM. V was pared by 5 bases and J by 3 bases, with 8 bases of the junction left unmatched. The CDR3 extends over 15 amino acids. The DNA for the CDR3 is TGTGCCAGCAGTCAGCGGACAGGGGTGCGCTACGAGCAGTACTTC. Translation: CASSQRTGVRYEQYF.